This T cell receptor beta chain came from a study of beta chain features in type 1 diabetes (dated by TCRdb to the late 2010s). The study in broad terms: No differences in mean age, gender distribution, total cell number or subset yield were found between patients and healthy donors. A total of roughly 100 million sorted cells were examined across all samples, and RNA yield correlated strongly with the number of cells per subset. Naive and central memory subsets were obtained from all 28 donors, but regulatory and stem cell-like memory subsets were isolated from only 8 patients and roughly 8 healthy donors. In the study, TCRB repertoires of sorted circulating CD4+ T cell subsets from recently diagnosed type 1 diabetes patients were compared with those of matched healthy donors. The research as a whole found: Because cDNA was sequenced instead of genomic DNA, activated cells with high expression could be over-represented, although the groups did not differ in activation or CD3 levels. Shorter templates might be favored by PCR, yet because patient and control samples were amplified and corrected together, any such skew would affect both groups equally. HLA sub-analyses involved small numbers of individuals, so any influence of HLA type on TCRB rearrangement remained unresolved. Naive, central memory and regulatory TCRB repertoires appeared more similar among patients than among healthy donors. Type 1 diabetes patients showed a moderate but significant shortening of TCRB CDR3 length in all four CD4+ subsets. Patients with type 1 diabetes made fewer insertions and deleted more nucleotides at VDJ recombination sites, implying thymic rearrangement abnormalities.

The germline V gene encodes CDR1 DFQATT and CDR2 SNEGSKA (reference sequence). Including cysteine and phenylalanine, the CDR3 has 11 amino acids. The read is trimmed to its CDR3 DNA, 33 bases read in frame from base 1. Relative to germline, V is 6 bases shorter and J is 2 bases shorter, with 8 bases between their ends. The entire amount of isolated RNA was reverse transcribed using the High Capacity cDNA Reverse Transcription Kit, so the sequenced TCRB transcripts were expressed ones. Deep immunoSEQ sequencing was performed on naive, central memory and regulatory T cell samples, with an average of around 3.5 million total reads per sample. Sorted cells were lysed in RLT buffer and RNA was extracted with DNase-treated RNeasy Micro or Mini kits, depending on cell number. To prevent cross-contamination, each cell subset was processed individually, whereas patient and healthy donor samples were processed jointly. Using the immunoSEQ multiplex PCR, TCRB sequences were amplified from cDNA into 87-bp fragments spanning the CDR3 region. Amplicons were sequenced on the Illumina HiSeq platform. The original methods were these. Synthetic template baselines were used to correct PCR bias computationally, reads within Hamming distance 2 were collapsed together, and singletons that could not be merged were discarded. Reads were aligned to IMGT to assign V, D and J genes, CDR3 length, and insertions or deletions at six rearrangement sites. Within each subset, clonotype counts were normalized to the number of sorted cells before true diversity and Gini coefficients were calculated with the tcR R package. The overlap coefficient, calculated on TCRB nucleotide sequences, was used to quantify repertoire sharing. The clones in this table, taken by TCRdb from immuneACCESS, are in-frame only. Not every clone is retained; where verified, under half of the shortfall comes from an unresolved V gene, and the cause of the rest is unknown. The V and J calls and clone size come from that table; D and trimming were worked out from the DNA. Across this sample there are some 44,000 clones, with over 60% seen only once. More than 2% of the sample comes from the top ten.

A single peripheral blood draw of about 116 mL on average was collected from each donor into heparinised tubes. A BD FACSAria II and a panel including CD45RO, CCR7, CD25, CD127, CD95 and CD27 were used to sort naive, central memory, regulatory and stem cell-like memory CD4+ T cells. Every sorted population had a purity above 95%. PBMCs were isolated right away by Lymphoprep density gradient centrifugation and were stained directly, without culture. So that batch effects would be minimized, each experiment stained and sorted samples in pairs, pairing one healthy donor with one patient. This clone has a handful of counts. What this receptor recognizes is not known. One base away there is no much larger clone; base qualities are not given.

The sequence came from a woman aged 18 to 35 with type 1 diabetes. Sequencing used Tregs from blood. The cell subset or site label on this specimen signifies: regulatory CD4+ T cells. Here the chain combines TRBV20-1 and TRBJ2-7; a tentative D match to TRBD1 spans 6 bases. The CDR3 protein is CSADRPYEQYF. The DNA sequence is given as TGCAGTGCCGACAGGCCCTACGAGCAGTACTTC.